This T cell receptor beta chain was recorded in a study of cytomegalovirus exposure and HLA in healthy donors. This CDR3 has 15 amino acids. Trimming left V 3 bases short and J 4 bases short, with 10 bases between. Germline V gene lookup returns CDR1 MDHEN and CDR2 SYDVKM. 13 Jbeta primers and 60 Vbeta primers were used for the PCR. TCRdb's table, derived via immunoSEQ multiplex PCR, lists solely in-frame clones and lacks some. Found here are over 130,000 clones, around 75% of them singletons; the top ten hold roughly 3.4%. The chain recombines TRBV28 with TRBJ2-6; a weak D match, TRBD2 (6 bases). Material: PBMCs. This sequence originates from a human donor in good health. The CDR3 spells CASSLGGPGANVLTF. CDR3 nucleotides: TGTGCCAGCAGTTTGGGGGGACCCGGGGCCAACGTCCTGACTTTC.